Listed below are T cell receptor beta chains from one sample, sequenced in a study of T cells in Graves' hyperthyroidism and ophthalmopathy. TCRdb passed the multiplex PCR reads through MiXCR, listing each CDR3 protein once. The data contain about 500,000 distinct CDR3 sequences, roughly 17% of them singletons. The specimen was blood. The receptor source for this set is a woman in her late teens or twenties with Graves' ophthalmopathy. The CDR3 runs from the conserved cysteine through the conserved F or W. Each record gives: CDR3 DNA, CDR3 protein, J gene, clone size, V gene, D gene. D genes are given only for firm matches. Only some rows state a clone size, as once, few, many or a class for expanded clones.

CDR3 DNA: TGCAGCGTTGCAGGGGCCGGTGGCTACACCTTC
CDR3 protein: CSVAGAGGYTF
J gene: TRBJ1-2
clone size: few
V gene: TRBV29-1
D gene: -

CDR3 DNA: TGCAGCGTTGGGCTAGCGGGCTGGGGAGAGACCCAGTACTTC
CDR3 protein: CSVGLAGWGETQYF
J gene: TRBJ2-5
clone size: -
V gene: TRBV29-1
D gene: TRBD2

CDR3 DNA: TGCAGTGCTAGAGATTGGGAGGGGGCGCGGGGCTACACCTTC
CDR3 protein: CSARDWEGARGYTF
J gene: TRBJ1-2
clone size: -
V gene: TRBV20-1
D gene: TRBD1

CDR3 DNA: TGTGCCAGCAGCTCCACCCTTTTTGGGCGGGCAATCTCCTACGAGCAGTACTTC
CDR3 protein: CASSSTLFGRAISYEQYF
J gene: TRBJ2-7
clone size: many
V gene: TRBV7-2
D gene: -

CDR3 DNA: TGTGCCAGCAGCCCCAGGGGGCGTACCTCCTACGAGCAGTACTTC
CDR3 protein: CASSPRGRTSYEQYF
J gene: TRBJ2-7
clone size: many
V gene: TRBV11-2
D gene: TRBD1

CDR3 DNA: TGCGCCAGCAGCTTGAAAGGCCCTAATACCGAAAAACTGTTTTTT
CDR3 protein: CASSLKGPNTEKLFF
J gene: TRBJ1-4
clone size: -
V gene: TRBV5-1
D gene: -

CDR3 DNA: TGCGCTAGCAGCCAAGTGGGTCAGGGGGCAGATACGCAGTATTTT
CDR3 protein: CASSQVGQGADTQYF
J gene: TRBJ2-3
clone size: -
V gene: TRBV4-1
D gene: TRBD1

CDR3 DNA: TGTGCCAGCAGTCAAAACAGGGGGGGGGTGGGTGAGCAGTTCTTC
CDR3 protein: CASSQNRGGVGEQFF
J gene: TRBJ2-1
clone size: -
V gene: TRBV12-3/TRBV12-4
D gene: -

CDR3 DNA: TGTGCCAGCAGCCGACGCCCTAGACCCTACTCTGGAAACACCATATATTTT
CDR3 protein: CASSRRPRPYSGNTIYF
J gene: TRBJ1-3
clone size: few
V gene: TRBV11-2
D gene: -

CDR3 DNA: TGTGCCAGCAGTTTAAGGCCAGGGGTAGAGCAGTTCTTC
CDR3 protein: CASSLRPGVEQFF
J gene: TRBJ2-1
clone size: -
V gene: TRBV27
D gene: -

CDR3 DNA: TGTGCCAGCAGCCTGTCGGACTATACAAGCAATCAGCCCCAGCATTTT
CDR3 protein: CASSLSDYTSNQPQHF
J gene: TRBJ1-5
clone size: -
V gene: TRBV7-3
D gene: -